This TCR beta chain came from a study of vaccination and CD4 T cells after COVID-19. Background on the study: Overlapping spike peptides served as the stimulus for the cells. These peptides came from SARS-CoV-2 and from the common cold coronaviruses HCoV-NL63, HCoV-OC43 and HCoV-229E.

Treatment noted: roughly 10-day PBMC culture with coronavirus spike peptide pools or control peptides (ViraFEST assay). Trimming cost V 6 bases and J 2 bases, with 16 bases left between them. The CDR3 has 16 residues. CDR1 and CDR2 (germline): MNHNS, SASEGT. As for this clonotype: Its cognate antigen is unknown.

Oncomine TCR Beta short-read sequencing was applied to DNA from cultured CD4+ T cells. From the PCR reads, TCRdb called clonotypes with MiXCR, one entry per CDR3 protein. Of almost 20,000 distinct CDR3 sequences listed, roughly half are singletons. The sequence was collected from a human donor who had recovered from COVID-19. Sequenced material: CD4+ T cells from blood, cultured in vitro. The chain employs TRBV6-1 and TRBJ1-4; no firm D call. CDR3 in amino acids: CASSSMPAATNEKLFF. The CDR3 DNA sequence: TGTGCCAGCAGCTCTATGCCGGCCGCTACTAATGAAAAACTGTTTTTT.